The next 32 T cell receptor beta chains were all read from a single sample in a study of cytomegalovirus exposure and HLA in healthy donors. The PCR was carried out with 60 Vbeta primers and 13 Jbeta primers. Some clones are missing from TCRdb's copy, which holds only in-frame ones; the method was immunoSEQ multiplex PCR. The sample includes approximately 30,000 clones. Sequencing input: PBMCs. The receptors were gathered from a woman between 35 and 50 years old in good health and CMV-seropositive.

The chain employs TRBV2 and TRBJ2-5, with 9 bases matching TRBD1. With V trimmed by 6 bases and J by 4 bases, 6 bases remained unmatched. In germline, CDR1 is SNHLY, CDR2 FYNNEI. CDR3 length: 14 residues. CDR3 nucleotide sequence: TGTGCCAGCAGGAGGACAGGGGTTGGAGAGACCCAGTACTTC. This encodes CASRRTGVGETQYF.

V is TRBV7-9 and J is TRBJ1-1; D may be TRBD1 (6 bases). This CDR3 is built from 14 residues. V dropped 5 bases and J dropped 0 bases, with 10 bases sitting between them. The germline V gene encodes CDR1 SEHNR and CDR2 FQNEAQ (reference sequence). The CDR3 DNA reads TGTGCCAGCAGCATGGACAGCCTGAACACTGAAGCTTTCTTT. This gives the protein CASSMDSLNTEAFF.

CDR3 coding DNA: TGTGCCAGCAGTTACTCAGGGGAGGGCTCAGATACGCAGTATTTT. Translation: CASSYSGEGSDTQYF. The rearrangement links TRBV6-6 to TRBJ2-3; the match to TRBD2 covers 7 bases. The CDR3 is made up of 15 amino acids. Germline-derived CDR1 and CDR2 are MNHNY and SVGAGI (reference sequence). Trimming removed 0 bases from V and 4 bases from J; junction bases left unmatched: 4.

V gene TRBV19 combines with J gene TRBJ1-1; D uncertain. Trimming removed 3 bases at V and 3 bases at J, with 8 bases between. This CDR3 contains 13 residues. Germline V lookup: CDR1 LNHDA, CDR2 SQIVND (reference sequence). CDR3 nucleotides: TGTGCCAGTAGTATCGGGGTGCACACTGAAGCTTTCTTT. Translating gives CASSIGVHTEAFF.

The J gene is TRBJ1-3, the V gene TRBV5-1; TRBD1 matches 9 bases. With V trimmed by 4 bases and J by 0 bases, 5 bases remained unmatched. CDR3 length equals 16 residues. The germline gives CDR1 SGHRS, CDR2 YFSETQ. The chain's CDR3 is CASSAGQGNSGNTIYF. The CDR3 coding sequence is TGCGCCAGCAGCGCGGGACAGGGAAACTCTGGAAACACCATATATTTT.

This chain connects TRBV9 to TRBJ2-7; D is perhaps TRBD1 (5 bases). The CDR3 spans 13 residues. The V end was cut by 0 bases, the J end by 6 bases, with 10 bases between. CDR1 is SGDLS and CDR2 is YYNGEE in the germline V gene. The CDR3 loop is CASSVAIRGEQYF. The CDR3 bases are TGTGCCAGCAGCGTAGCTATAAGGGGCGAGCAGTACTTC. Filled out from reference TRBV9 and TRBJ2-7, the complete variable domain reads DSGVTQTPKHLITATGQRVTLRCSPRSGDLSVYWYQQSLDQGLQFLIQYYNGEERAKGNILERFSAQQFPDLHSELNLSSLELGDSALYFCASSVAIRGEQYFGPGTRLTVT.

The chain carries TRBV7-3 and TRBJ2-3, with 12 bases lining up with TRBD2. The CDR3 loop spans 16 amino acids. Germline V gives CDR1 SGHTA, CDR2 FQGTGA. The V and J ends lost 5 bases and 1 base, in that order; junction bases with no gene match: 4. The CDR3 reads CASSTGLAGRTDTQYF. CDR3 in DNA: TGTGCCAGCAGCACTGGACTAGCGGGACGCACAGATACGCAGTATTTT.

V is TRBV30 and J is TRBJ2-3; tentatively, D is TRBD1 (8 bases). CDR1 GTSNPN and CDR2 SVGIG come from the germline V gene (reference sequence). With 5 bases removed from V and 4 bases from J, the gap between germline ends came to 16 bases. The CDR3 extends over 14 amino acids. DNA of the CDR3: TGTGCCTGGGCCCCTACAGGGGGGGCAGATACGCAGTATTTT. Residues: CAWAPTGGADTQYF.

This CDR3 is CASSIDLILFNEQFF. As DNA, the CDR3 is TGTGCCAGTAGTATAGACCTAATACTGTTCAATGAGCAGTTCTTC. The gene calls are TRBV19 and TRBJ2-1; D is uncertain. The germline V and J ends were trimmed by 0 bases and 6 bases, with 12 bases remaining between them. The V gene's germline CDR1 is LNHDA and CDR2 SQIVND (reference sequence). The CDR3 spans 15 residues.

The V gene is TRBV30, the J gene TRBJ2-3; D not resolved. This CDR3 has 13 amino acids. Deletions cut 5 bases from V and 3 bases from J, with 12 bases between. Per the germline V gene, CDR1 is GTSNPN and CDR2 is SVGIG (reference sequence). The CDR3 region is CAWGKQATDTQYF. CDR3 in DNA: TGTGCCTGGGGAAAGCAGGCGACAGATACGCAGTATTTT.

CDR3 nucleotides: TGTGCCAGCAGCGACAGCCGCTATGGCTACACCTTC. Protein product: CASSDSRYGYTF. The J gene is TRBJ1-2, the V gene TRBV9, with D unclear. V was pared by 3 bases and J by 4 bases, with 7 bases between. CDR1 SGDLS and CDR2 YYNGEE come from the germline V gene. This CDR3 spans 12 amino acids.

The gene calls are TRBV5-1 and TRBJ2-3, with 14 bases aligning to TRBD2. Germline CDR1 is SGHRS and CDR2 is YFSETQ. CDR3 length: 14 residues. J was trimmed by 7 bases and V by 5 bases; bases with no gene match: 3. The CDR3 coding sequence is TGCGCCAGCAGGGGGACTAGCGGGAGATATACGCAGTATTTT. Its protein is CASRGTSGRYTQYF.

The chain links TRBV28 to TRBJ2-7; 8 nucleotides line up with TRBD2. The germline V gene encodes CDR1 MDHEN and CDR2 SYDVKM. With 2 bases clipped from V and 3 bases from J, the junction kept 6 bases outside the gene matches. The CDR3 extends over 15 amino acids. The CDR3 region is CASSLASGRVYEQYF. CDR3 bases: TGTGCCAGCAGTTTAGCGAGCGGGAGAGTCTACGAGCAGTACTTC. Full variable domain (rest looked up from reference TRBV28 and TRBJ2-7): DVKVTQSSRYLVKRTGEKVFLECVQDMDHENMFWYRQDPGLGLRLIYFSYDVKMKEKGDIPEGYSVSREKKERFSLILESASTNQTSMYLCASSLASGRVYEQYFGPGTRLTVT.

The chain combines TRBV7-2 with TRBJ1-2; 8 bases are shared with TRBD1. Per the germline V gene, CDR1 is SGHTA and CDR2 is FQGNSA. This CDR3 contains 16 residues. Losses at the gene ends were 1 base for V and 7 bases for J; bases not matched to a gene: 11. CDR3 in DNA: TGTGCCAGCAGCTTAGACATCAGGACAGGGTCCCTTGGCTACACCTTC. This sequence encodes CASSLDIRTGSLGYTF.

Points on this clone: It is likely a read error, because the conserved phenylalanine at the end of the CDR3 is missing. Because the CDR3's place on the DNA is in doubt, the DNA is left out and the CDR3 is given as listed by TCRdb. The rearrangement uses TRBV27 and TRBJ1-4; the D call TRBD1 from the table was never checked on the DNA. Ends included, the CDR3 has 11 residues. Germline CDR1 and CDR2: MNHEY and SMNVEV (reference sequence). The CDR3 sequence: CASSPTGLLAL.

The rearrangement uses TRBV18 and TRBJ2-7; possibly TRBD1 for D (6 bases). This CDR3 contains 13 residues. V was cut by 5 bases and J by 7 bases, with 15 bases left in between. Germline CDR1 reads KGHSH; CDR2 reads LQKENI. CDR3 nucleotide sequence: TGTGCCAGCTCATCAAGACAGGTCGAAGAGCAGTACTTC. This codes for CASSSRQVEEQYF.

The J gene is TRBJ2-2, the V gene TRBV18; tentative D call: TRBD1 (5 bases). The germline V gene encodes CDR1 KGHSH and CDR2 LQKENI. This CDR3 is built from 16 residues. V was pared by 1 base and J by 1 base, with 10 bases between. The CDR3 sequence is CASSPRGRVNTGELFF. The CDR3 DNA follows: TGTGCCAGCTCACCACGAGGCAGGGTGAACACCGGGGAGCTGTTTTTT.

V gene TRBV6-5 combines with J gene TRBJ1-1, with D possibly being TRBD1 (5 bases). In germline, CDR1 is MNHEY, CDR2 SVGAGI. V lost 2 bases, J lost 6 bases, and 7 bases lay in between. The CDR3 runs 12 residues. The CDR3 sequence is CASSYRGAEAFF. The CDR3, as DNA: TGTGCCAGCAGTTACCGGGGGGCTGAAGCTTTCTTT.

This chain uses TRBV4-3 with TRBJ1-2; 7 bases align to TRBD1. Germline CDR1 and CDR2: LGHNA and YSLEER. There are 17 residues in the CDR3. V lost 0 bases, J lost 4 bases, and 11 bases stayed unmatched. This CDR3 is CASSQEGRQGIGYGYTF. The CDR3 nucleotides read TGCGCCAGCAGCCAAGAAGGGAGACAGGGCATAGGCTATGGCTACACCTTC.

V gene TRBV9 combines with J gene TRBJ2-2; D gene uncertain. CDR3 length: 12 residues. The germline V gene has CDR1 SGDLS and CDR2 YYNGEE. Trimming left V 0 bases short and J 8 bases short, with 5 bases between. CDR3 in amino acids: CASSVASGELFF. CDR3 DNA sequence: TGTGCCAGCAGCGTAGCTTCTGGGGAGCTGTTTTTT.

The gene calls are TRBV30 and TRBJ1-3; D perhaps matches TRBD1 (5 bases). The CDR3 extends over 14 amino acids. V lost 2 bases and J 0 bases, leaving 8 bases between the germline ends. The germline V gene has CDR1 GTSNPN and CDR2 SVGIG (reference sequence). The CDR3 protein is CAWSWGNSGNTIYF. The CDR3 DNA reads TGTGCCTGGAGTTGGGGCAACTCTGGAAACACCATATATTTT.

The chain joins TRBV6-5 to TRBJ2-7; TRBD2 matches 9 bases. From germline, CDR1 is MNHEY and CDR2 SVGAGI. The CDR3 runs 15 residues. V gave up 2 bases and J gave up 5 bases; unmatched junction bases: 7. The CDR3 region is CASSYAGGRAHEQYF. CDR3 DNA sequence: TGTGCCAGCAGTTACGCCGGCGGGAGGGCTCACGAGCAGTACTTC.

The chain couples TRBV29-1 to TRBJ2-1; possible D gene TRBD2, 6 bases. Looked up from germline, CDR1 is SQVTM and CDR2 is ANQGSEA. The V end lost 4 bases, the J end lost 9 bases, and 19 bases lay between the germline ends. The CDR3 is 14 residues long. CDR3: CSVAPGTLGSEQFF. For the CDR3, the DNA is TGCAGCGTTGCACCCGGGACTCTCGGAAGTGAGCAGTTCTTC.

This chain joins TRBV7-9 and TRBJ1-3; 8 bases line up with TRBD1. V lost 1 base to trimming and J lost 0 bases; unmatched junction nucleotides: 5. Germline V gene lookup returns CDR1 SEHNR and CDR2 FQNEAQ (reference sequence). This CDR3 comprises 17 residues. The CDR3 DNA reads TGTGCCAGCAGCTTAGTGCGGACAGGGCACTCTGGAAACACCATATATTTT. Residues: CASSLVRTGHSGNTIYF.

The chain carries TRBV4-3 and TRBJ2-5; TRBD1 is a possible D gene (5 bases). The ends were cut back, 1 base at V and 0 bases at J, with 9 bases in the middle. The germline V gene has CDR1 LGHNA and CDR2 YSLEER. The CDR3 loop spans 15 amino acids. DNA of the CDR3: TGCGCCAGCAGCCAAGGTCAGGGATACCAAGAGACCCAGTACTTC. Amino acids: CASSQGQGYQETQYF.

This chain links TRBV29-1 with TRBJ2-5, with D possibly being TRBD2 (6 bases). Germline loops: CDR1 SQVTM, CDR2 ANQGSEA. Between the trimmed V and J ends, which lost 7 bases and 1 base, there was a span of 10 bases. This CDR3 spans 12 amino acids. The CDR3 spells CSAGVIQETQYF. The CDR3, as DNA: TGCAGCGCGGGGGTTATCCAAGAGACCCAGTACTTC.

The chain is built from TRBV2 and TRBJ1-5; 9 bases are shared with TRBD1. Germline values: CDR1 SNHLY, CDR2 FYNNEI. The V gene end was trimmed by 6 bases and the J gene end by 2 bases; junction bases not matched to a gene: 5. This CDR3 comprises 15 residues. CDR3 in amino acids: CASRGDRVGNQPQHF. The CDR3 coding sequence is TGTGCCAGCAGGGGGGACAGGGTGGGCAATCAGCCCCAGCATTTT.

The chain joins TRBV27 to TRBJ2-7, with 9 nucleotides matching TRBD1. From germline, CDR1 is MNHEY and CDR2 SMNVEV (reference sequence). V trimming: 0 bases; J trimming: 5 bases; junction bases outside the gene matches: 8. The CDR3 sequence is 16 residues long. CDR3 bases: TGTGCCAGCAGTTTATCGCCAGGGACAGGGTTCCACGAGCAGTACTTC. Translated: CASSLSPGTGFHEQYF.

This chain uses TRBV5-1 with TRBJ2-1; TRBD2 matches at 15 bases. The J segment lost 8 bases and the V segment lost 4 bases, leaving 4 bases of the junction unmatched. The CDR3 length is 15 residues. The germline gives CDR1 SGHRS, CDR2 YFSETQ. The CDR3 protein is CASSPGLAGGDEQFF. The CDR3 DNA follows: TGCGCCAGCAGCCCGGGACTAGCGGGAGGCGATGAGCAGTTCTTC.

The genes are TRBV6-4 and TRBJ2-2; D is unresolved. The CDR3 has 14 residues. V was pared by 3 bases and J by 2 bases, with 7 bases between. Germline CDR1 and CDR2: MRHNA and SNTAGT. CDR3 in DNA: TGTGCCAGCAGTGATCGACTTAACACCGGGGAGCTGTTTTTT. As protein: CASSDRLNTGELFF.

The CDR3 nucleotides read TGTGCCAGCAGCTTAAGGTCTTCGGGGAACTATGGCTACACCTTC. Encoded protein: CASSLRSSGNYGYTF. The genes are TRBV7-2 and TRBJ1-2, with no clear D. The CDR3 totals 15 residues. V lost 2 bases, J lost 2 bases, and 12 bases lay in between. From germline, CDR1 is SGHTA and CDR2 FQGNSA.

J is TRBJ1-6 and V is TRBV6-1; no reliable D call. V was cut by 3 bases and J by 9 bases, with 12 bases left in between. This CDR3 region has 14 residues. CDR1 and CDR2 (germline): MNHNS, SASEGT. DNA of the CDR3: TGTGCCAGCAGTGAGCTCTTGCCGAGTTCACCCCTCCACTTT. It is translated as CASSELLPSSPLHF.